Following are 14 T cell receptor beta chains from one sample sequenced in a study of cytotoxic CD8 clonotypes in ibrutinib-treated CLL. The table came from immunoSEQ multiplex PCR; TCRdb's copy has only in-frame clones and leaves some out. The table shows 150,000 to 250,000 clones, with around 72% occurring only once. The sequencing used PBMCs, collected after 24 months of ibrutinib treatment. Source of these receptors: a human donor with chronic lymphocytic leukemia.

This clone has a single count. The CDR3: CASHQTDSGNTIYF. For the CDR3, the DNA is TGTGCCAGCCATCAGACGGACTCTGGAAACACCATATATTTT. The J gene is TRBJ1-3, the V gene TRBV6-5; unclear D gene. V was trimmed by 8 bases and J by 0 bases, leaving 11 bases between them. The CDR3 loop spans 14 amino acids. CDR1 is MNHEY, CDR2 SVGAGI, per germline.

The chain joins TRBV6-6 to TRBJ1-2; D not certain. The V end lost 5 bases, the J end lost 5 bases, and 21 bases lay between the germline ends. The CDR3 has 16 amino acids. Germline lookup yields CDR1 MNHNY and CDR2 SVGAGI (reference sequence). CDR3 sequence reads: CASSPLKNPLQYGYTF. The CDR3 DNA follows: TGTGCCAGCAGTCCCTTGAAGAACCCGCTACAATATGGCTACACCTTC.

This rearrangement joins TRBV27 to TRBJ2-1, with D unclear. The CDR3 consists of 10 residues. V lost 2 bases and J lost 9, with 2 bases in between. CDR1 and CDR2 from the germline V gene are MNHEY and SMNVEV (reference sequence). CDR3 in DNA: TGTGCCAGCAGTTTACCTGAGCAGTTCTTC. Encoded protein: CASSLPEQFF.

J is TRBJ1-3 and V is TRBV4-3; perhaps TRBD1 as D (6 bases). The CDR3 extends over 13 amino acids. The germline V gene encodes CDR1 LGHNA and CDR2 YSLEER. V was shortened by 4 bases and J by 3 bases, with 7 bases between the two germline ends. The CDR3 region is CASSRDIGNTIYF. The CDR3 region has the DNA TGCGCCAGCAGCCGGGACATTGGAAACACCATATATTTT.

V usage is TRBV6-5 and J usage is TRBJ2-3; D unresolved. Trimming stripped 6 bases from V and 0 bases from J, with 7 bases between. CDR1 is MNHEY and CDR2 is SVGAGI in the germline V gene. The CDR3 length is 13 residues. The CDR3 nucleotides are TGTGCCAGCAGCATAACTAGCACAGATACGCAGTATTTT. Translating gives CASSITSTDTQYF.

This chain joins TRBV18 and TRBJ2-3; TRBD2 matches 10 bases. The CDR3 totals 19 residues. The J segment lost 0 bases and the V segment lost 6 bases, leaving 15 bases of the junction unmatched. CDR1 and CDR2 from the germline V gene are KGHSH and LQKENI. CDR3 sequence reads: CASSTTNTSGDVSTDTQYF. The CDR3 nucleotides read TGTGCCAGCTCGACCACAAACACTAGCGGGGATGTTAGCACAGATACGCAGTATTTT. The whole variable domain, filled in from reference TRBV18 and TRBJ2-3, reads NAGVMQNPRHLVRRRGQEARLRCSPMKGHSHVYWYRQLPEEGLKFMVYLQKENIIDESGMPKERFSAEFPKEGPSILRIQQVVRGDSAAYFCASSTTNTSGDVSTDTQYFGPGTRLTVL.

This clone was counted between two and nine times. This rearrangement joins TRBV28 to TRBJ2-3; no clear D gene. This CDR3 comprises 13 residues. The germline CDR1 and CDR2 sequences are MDHEN and SYDVKM. V was shortened by 11 bases and J by 0 bases, with 12 bases between the two germline ends. DNA of the CDR3: TGTGCCGTGGAAAATTTAAGCACAGATACGCAGTATTTT. It yields the protein CAVENLSTDTQYF.

The CDR3 here is CSVGKASDTQETQYF. The CDR3, as DNA: TGCAGCGTTGGGAAGGCGTCAGATACACAAGAGACCCAGTACTTC. The gene calls are TRBV29-1 and TRBJ2-5, with D uncertain. This CDR3 is built from 15 residues. Germline lookup yields CDR1 SQVTM and CDR2 ANQGSEA. V dropped 4 bases and J dropped 2 bases, with 17 bases sitting between them.

CDR3 sequence: CASSRQTGGTDTQYF. In DNA form, the CDR3 reads TGTGCCAGTAGTAGACAGACAGGAGGGACAGATACGCAGTATTTT. The chain recombines TRBV19 with TRBJ2-3, with D perhaps assigned TRBD1 or TRBD2 (6 bases each). CDR3 length: 15 residues. V lost 4 bases to trimming and J lost 3 bases, with 14 bases between them. The germline gives CDR1 LNHDA, CDR2 SQIVND (reference sequence).

The chain couples TRBV2 to TRBJ2-3; D is possibly TRBD2 (5 bases). Trimming stripped 3 bases from V and 5 bases from J, with 6 bases between. Germline lookup yields CDR1 SNHLY and CDR2 FYNNEI. This CDR3 is 12 amino acids long. Written as DNA, the CDR3 is TGTGCCAGCAGTGAGGGAGAAGATACGCAGTATTTT. It yields the protein CASSEGEDTQYF.

The chain joins TRBV15 to TRBJ2-1, with 8 positions matching TRBD2. There are 17 residues in the CDR3. The V gene's germline CDR1 is LNHNV and CDR2 YYDKDF (reference sequence). With 0 bases clipped from V and 14 bases from J, the junction kept 18 bases outside the gene matches. CDR3 DNA: TGTGCCACCAGCAGAGATCTCAAACGGACTAGCCCCAGGGCGGAGTTCTTC. This codes for CATSRDLKRTSPRAEFF.

V usage is TRBV7-7 and J usage is TRBJ2-2; D gene uncertain. V was cut by 5 bases and J by 7 bases, with 8 bases left in between. The CDR3 consists of 12 residues. Germline-derived CDR1 and CDR2 are SSHAT and FNYEAQ (reference sequence). CDR3 in DNA: TGTGCCAGCAGCACTTTTGGCGGGGAGCTGTTTTTT. Protein: CASSTFGGELFF.

The CDR3 coding sequence is TGTGCCAGCAGTTTTAGCCAGGGGGCCTCTGAAGCTTTCTTT. Amino acids: CASSFSQGASEAFF. The chain employs TRBV6-5 and TRBJ1-1; 8 bases line up with TRBD1. Germline CDR1 MNHEY, CDR2 SVGAGI. This CDR3 region has 14 residues. V gave up 4 bases and J gave up 6 bases; unmatched junction bases: 7.

This chain joins TRBV29-1 and TRBJ2-3; 9 nucleotides match TRBD2. V shed 7 bases, J shed 2 bases, and the junction held 10 bases outside the gene matches. CDR1 and CDR2 (germline): SQVTM, ANQGSEA. CDR3 length: 15 residues. The CDR3 DNA sequence: TGCAGCGCCCACCTAGCGGGACGTCTCACAGATACGCAGTATTTT. Translating it yields CSAHLAGRLTDTQYF.